This T cell receptor (beta chain) was sequenced during a study of blood T cell repertoires in COVID-19 (dated by TCRdb to about 2020). In terms of the full investigation: Samples covering the acute and convalescent phases of COVID-19 were provided by collaborators in the United States, Italy and Spain. The repertoires were released in a freely available public database intended as a resource for research on the immune response to SARS-CoV-2. Sample metadata almost always included a de-identified subject ID, COVID-19 status, age in years and sex. Samples were obtained from the ongoing ImmuneRACE study (first 160 participants) and from 950 to 1,500 subjects provided by 6 global collaborators. Deeply sampled blood TCRbeta repertoires from subjects exposed to, actively infected with, or recovered from COVID-19 were included in the dataset. Where available, HLA class I and class II types were taken from metadata supplied by the sample provider and were not determined by assay-based typing. The prospective study material was composed of cDNA or gDNA derived from T cells, B-cell-depleted T cells, or PBMCs. On the study overall, not on this receptor specifically: Clinical and demographic metadata were provided uncurated, with the amount varying by source and participant.

Remarks on this clone: Its antigen is currently not known. No base quality information exists; no much larger clone differs at one position.

Collaborating institutions collected whole blood in K2EDTA tubes following their own protocols. For TCRbeta analysis, collaborator samples were shipped as frozen whole blood, as isolated PBMCs, or as DNA extracted from either sample type. TCRbeta CDR3 regions were amplified from genomic DNA by means of the immunoSEQ Assay, a bias-controlled multiplex PCR. On the authors' methods: The number of nucleated cells in each sample was estimated from the amplification of reference gene primers within the assay. Sequence reads were collapsed and filtered to measure the absolute abundance of every unique TCRbeta CDR3 rearrangement. For each sample, productive Simpson clonality was calculated by taking the square root of Simpson's diversity index across productive rearrangements. Not all clones reach the TCRdb copy of this immuneACCESS table, which keeps in-frame sequences only. Checked studies attribute under half of the gap to unresolved V genes and leave the rest unexplained. That table furnishes V, J and clone size, whereas the DNA furnished D and trimming. Within this sample are over 15,000 clones, with roughly 82% of them counted one time only. The top ten constitute approximately 20% of the sample.

CDR1 is given as DFQATT and CDR2 as SNEGSKA, both from the germline V gene (reference sequence). V loses 3 bases at its end and J loses 2 bases; junction bases beyond the gene matches: 4. From the cysteine through the phenylalanine, the CDR3 covers 14 amino acids. Left in the record is the CDR3 DNA by itself, 42 bases read in frame from the first base. Input material: peripheral blood. This sequence originates from an elderly man with active COVID-19. The rearrangement combines TRBV20-1 with TRBJ2-1, with 7 middle bases fitting TRBD2. The CDR3: CSASSSGAYNEQFF. The DNA is as follows: TGCAGTGCTAGTTCTAGCGGAGCCTACAATGAGCAGTTCTTC.